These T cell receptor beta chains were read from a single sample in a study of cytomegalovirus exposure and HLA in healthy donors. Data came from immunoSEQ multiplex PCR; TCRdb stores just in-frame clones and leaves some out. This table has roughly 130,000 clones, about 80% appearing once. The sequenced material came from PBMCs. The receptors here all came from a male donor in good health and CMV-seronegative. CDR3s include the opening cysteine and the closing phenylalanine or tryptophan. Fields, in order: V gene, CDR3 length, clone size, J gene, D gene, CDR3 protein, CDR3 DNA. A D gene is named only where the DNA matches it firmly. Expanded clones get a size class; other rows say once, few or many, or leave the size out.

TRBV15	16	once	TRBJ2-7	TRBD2	CATSRVLAGPSYEQYF	TGTGCCACCAGCAGAGTCCTAGCGGGTCCTTCCTACGAGCAGTACTTC
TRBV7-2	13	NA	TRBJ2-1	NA	CASSSSRINEQFF	TGTGCCAGCAGCTCGTCCCGTATCAATGAGCAGTTCTTC
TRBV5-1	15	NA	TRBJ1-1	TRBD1	CASRGRTGTNTEAFF	TGCGCCAGCAGGGGTAGGACAGGGACGAACACTGAAGCTTTCTTT
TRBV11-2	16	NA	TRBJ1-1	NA	CASSPIRGGVNTEAFF	TGTGCCAGCAGCCCCATCCGGGGAGGGGTGAACACTGAAGCTTTCTTT
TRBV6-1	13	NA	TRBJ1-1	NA	CASSEGPTRSAFF	TGTGCCAGCAGTGAAGGGCCCACGAGGTCAGCTTTCTTT
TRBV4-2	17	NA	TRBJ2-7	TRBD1	CASSQEEGTGDTGEQYF	TGTGCCAGCAGCCAAGAGGAGGGGACAGGGGATACGGGGGAGCAGTACTTC
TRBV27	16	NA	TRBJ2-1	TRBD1	CASSSYRGGSYNEQFF	TGTGCCAGCAGTTCCTACAGGGGTGGCTCCTACAATGAGCAGTTCTTC
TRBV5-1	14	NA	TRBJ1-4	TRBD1	CASSQGQPSEKLFF	TGCGCCAGCAGCCAGGGACAGCCTTCGGAAAAACTGTTTTTT
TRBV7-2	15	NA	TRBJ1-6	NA	CASSLFSGNNSPLHF	TGTGCCAGCAGCTTATTTTCAGGGAATAATTCACCCCTCCACTTT
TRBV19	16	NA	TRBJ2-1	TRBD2	CASSVREGLSYNEQFF	TGTGCCAGTAGTGTACGGGAGGGCCTTTCCTACAATGAGCAGTTCTTC
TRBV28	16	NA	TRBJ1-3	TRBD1	CASSSRGQGGGNTIYF	TGTGCCAGCAGTTCCCGCGGCCAGGGGGGAGGAAACACCATATATTTT
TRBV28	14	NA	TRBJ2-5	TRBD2	CASSLRGGDGTQYF	TGTGCCAGCAGTTTGCGGGGGGGTGATGGGACCCAGTACTTC
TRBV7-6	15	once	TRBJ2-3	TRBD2	CASSLTSGVTDTQYF	TGTGCCAGCAGCCTGACTAGCGGGGTCACAGATACGCAGTATTTT
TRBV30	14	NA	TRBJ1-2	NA	CAWSVRQGDYGYTF	TGTGCCTGGAGTGTACGGCAAGGGGACTATGGCTACACCTTC
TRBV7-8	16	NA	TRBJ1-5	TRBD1	CASSLVVGTGEQPQHF	TGTGCCAGCAGCCTAGTGGTCGGGACAGGGGAACAGCCCCAGCATTTT